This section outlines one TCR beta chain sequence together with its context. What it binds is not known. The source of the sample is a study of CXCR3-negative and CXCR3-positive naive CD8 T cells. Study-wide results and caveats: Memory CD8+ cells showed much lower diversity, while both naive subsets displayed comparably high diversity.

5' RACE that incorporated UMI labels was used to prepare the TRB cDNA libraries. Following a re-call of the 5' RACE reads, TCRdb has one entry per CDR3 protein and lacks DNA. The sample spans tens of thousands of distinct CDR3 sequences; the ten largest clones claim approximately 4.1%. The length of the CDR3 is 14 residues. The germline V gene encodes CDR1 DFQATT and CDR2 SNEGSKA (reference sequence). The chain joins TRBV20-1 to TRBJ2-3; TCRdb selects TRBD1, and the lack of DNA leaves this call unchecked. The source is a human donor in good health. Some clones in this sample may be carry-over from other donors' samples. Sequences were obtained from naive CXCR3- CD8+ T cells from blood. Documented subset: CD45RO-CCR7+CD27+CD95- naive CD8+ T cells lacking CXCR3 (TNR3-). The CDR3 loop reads CSARTGGEADTQYF.